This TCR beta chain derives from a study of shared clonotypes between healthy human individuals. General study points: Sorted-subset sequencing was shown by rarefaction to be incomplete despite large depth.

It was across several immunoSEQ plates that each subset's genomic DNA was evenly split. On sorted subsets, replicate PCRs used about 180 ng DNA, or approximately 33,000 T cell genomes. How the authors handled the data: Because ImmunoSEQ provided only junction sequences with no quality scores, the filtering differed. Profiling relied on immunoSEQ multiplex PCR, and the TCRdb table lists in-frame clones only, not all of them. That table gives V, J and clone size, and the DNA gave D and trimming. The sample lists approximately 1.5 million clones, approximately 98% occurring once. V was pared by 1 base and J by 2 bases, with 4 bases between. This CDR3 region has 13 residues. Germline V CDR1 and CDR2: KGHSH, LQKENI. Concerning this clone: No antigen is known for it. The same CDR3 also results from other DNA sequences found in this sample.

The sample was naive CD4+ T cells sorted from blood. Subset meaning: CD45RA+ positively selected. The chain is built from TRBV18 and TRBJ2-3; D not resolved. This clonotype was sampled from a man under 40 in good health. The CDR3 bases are TGTGCCAGCTCACCACGGGTCACAGATACGCAGTATTTT. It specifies CASSPRVTDTQYF.